This T cell receptor beta chain came from a study of blood T cell repertoires in COVID-19. As for the study in general: Nucleic acid was either cDNA or gDNA, and it came from T cells, B-cell-depleted T cells, or PBMCs.

Germline loops: CDR1 MDHEN, CDR2 SYDVKM. V shed 3 bases, J shed 7 bases, and the junction held 15 bases outside the gene matches. This CDR3 is built from 16 residues. Original processing methods: Amplification of reference gene primers was used by the study to estimate nucleated cell counts. Profiled with immunoSEQ multiplex PCR; TCRdb holds only in-frame clones, not every one. The V and J calls and clone size were taken over from that table, and D and trimming were inferred from the DNA. This sample has approximately 120,000 clones, with 88% found just once. The receptor was derived from a human donor in a cohort sampled during active COVID-19. Sequencing was performed on peripheral blood. The chain has TRBV28 and TRBJ2-7; 7 bases align to TRBD2. CDR3 region: CASSFSLGSGRGEQYF. The CDR3 nucleotides are TGTGCCAGCAGTTTTAGTTTGGGCAGTGGGCGGGGGGAGCAGTACTTC.